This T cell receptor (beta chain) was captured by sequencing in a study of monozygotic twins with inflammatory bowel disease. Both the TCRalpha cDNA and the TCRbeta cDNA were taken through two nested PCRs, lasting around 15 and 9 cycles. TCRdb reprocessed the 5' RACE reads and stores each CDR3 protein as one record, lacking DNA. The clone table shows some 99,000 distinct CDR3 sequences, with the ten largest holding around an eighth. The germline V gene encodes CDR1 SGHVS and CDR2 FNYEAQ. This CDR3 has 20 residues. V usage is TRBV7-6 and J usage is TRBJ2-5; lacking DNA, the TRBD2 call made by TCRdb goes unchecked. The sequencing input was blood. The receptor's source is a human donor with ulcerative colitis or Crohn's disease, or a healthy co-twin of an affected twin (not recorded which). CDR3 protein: CASSSIPGTSGSDIQETQYF. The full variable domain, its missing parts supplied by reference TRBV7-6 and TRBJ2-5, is GAGVSQSPRYKVTKRGQDVALRCDPISGHVSLYWYRQALGQGPEFLTYFNYEAQQDKSGLPNDRFSAERPEGSISTLTIQRTEQRDSAMYRCASSSIPGTSGSDIQETQYFGPGTRLLVL.